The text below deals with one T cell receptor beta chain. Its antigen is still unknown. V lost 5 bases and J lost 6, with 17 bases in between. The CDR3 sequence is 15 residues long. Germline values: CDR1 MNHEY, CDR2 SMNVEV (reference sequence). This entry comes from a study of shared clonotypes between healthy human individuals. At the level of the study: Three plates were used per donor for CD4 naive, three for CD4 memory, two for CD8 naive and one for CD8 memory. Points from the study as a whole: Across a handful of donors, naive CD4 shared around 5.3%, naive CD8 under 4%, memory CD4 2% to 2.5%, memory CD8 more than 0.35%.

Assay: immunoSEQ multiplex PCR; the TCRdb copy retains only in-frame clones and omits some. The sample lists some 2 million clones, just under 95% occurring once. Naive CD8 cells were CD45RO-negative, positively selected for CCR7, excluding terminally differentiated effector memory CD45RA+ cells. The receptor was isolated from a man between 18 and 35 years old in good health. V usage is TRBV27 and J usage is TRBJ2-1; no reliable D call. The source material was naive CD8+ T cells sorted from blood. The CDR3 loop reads CASSPQSSGVNEQFF. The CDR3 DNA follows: TGTGCCAGCAGTCCACAGTCTAGTGGGGTCAATGAGCAGTTCTTC.